This TCR beta chain appears in the sequencing data of a study of blood T cell repertoires in COVID-19. Study information: Sources were T cells, B-cell-depleted T cells, or PBMCs; the material itself was cDNA or gDNA.

Only in-frame clones appear in the TCRdb table, and some are missing; sequencing was by immunoSEQ multiplex PCR. This table has approximately 130,000 clones, 85% to 90% appearing once. V lost 2 bases and J lost 2, with 15 bases in between. CDR1 is SGHVS and CDR2 is FQNEAQ in the germline V gene. This CDR3 contains 17 residues. V usage is TRBV7-8 and J usage is TRBJ2-2; no firm D call. This clonotype was obtained from a human donor in a cohort sampled during active COVID-19. The sample comprised peripheral blood. The CDR3 loop is CASSLPRLVLNTGELFF. CDR3 DNA sequence: TGTGCCAGCAGCTTACCCCGGCTAGTACTAAACACCGGGGAGCTGTTTTTT.